The rows below give T cell receptor beta chains drawn from one sample of a study of monozygotic twins with inflammatory bowel disease. No DNA is given; TCRdb re-called the 5' RACE reads and lists each CDR3 protein once. Seen in this sample are around 190,000 distinct CDR3 sequences; the ten most common clones hold 1.5% to 2%. Sample: blood. Receptors originate from a human donor with ulcerative colitis or Crohn's disease, or a healthy co-twin of an affected twin (not recorded which). Both conserved end residues are part of each CDR3.

CASSLGPTRTEAFF,TRBJ1-1,TRBV27
CAISEWNQPQHF,TRBJ1-5,TRBV10-3
CASSQQGLNTEAFF,TRBJ1-1,TRBV7-6
CASSQGYNEQFF,TRBJ2-1,TRBV11-2
CASSYARTGSSYNSPLHF,TRBJ1-6,TRBV6-5
CASTLGTGYGYTF,TRBJ1-2,TRBV12-3/TRBV12-4
CASSVGTYNTGELFF,TRBJ2-2,TRBV9
CASSRTAANEKLFF,TRBJ1-4,TRBV7-2
CASRVHMNTEAFF,TRBJ1-1,TRBV5-1
CASSTSLTGNYGYTF,TRBJ1-2,TRBV19
CASSYPGGSPHEQFF,TRBJ2-1,TRBV6-5
CASSDSEGDEQFF,TRBJ2-1,TRBV6-4
CASSFRLAVSGELFF,TRBJ2-2,TRBV5-6